These T cell receptor beta chains were read from a single sample in a study of blood T cell repertoires in COVID-19. Libraries were prepared by immunoSEQ multiplex PCR; TCRdb keeps only in-frame clonotypes and omits some of them. The sample lists under 400,000 clones, more than 70% seen once, with about 3.9% in the top ten. The sequenced sample consisted of peripheral blood. Every receptor here comes from a woman between 55 and 75 years old with COVID-19, enrolled during active disease. CDR3s include the opening cysteine and the closing phenylalanine or tryptophan. D genes are given only for firm matches. Where a row states a size, it is once, few, many or the class of an expanded clone; other rows omit it.

>TRBD1|TRBV5-3|-|TRBJ1-4
TGTGCCAGAAGTACCCCGGGACAGGGGAACGTTAGGGCAACTAATGAAAAACTGTTTTTT
CARSTPGQGNVRATNEKLFF
>TRBD1|TRBV5-1|-|TRBJ1-1
TGCGCCAGCGGCATTACAGGGGGCACGGGCACTGAAGCTTTCTTT
CASGITGGTGTEAFF
>-|TRBV7-6|-|TRBJ2-1
TGTGCCAGCAGCTCACAACCGGGACTCCCGAGCTCCTACAATGAGCAGTTCTTC
CASSSQPGLPSSYNEQFF
>TRBD1|TRBV15|-|TRBJ1-6
TGTGCCACCAGCAGGGACGGACAGGGGTACTCACCCCTCCACTTT
CATSRDGQGYSPLHF
>TRBD1|TRBV5-4|-|TRBJ1-1
TGTGCCAGCAGCTTGGGACAGGGATCGGGGGAGAACACTGAAGCTTTCTTT
CASSLGQGSGENTEAFF
>TRBD1|TRBV6-5|-|TRBJ1-1
TGTGCCAGCAATAGGGGGCGAGGCACTGAAGCTTTCTTT
CASNRGRGTEAFF
>TRBD1|TRBV6-6|few|TRBJ1-1
TGTGCCAGCAGGGCGACAGGGACGAACACTGAAGCTTTCTTT
CASRATGTNTEAFF
>-|TRBV10-3|-|TRBJ1-1
TGTGCCATCAGTGAGTCCTCCGGGACATTATCTCCCGCTTTCTTT
CAISESSGTLSPAFF
>-|TRBV7-2|once|TRBJ1-1
TGTGCCAGCAGCTTAGGGGGGGGACTGAACACTGAAGCTTTCTTT
CASSLGGGLNTEAFF
>-|TRBV7-6|-|TRBJ1-5
TGTGCCAGCAGCTTAGAGGGGGGGTTTGGTCAGCCCCAGCATTTT
CASSLEGGFGQPQHF
>-|TRBV7-6|-|TRBJ2-1
TGTGCCAGCAGCTCTCCGGACGGAGGATATGAGCAGTTCTTC
CASSSPDGGYEQFF
>-|TRBV20-1|-|TRBJ1-4
TGCAGTGCTAGAGTCGTGGAAAAACTGTTTTTT
CSARVVEKLFF
>TRBD2|TRBV27|-|TRBJ2-7
TGTGCCAGCAGTTTCAGCTCGGGGGGTCTCTACGAGCAGTACTTC
CASSFSSGGLYEQYF
>-|TRBV4-1|few|TRBJ1-3
TGCGCCAGCAGCCAAGAGGGGTTATTACAGGGCCTTTCTGGAAACACCATATATTTT
CASSQEGLLQGLSGNTIYF
>-|TRBV5-1|-|TRBJ1-2
TGCGCCAGCAGCGCGGATCTGGTACAAGGGCGGACACGCTACACCTTC
CASSADLVQGRTRYTF
>-|TRBV7-3|-|TRBJ1-2
TGTGCCAGCAGCTTAACAGGGGAACCTAACTATGGCTACACCTTC
CASSLTGEPNYGYTF
>-|TRBV6-5|-|TRBJ1-4
TGTGCCAGCGTACGGTCACAGGGTGAAAAACTGTTTTTT
CASVRSQGEKLFF
>-|TRBV10-3|-|TRBJ1-1
TGTGCCATCAGGTCGACAGGCTCTACTGAAGCTTTCTTT
CAIRSTGSTEAFF
>TRBD1|TRBV19|-|TRBJ1-5
TGTGCCAGTAATGACAGGGTAATCAATCAGCCCCAGCATTTT
CASNDRVINQPQHF
>-|TRBV7-6|-|TRBJ1-6
TGTGCCAGCAGCTTCACCTATAATTCACCCCTCCACTTT
CASSFTYNSPLHF
>-|TRBV11-2|-|TRBJ2-2
TGTGCCAGCAGCTTAGGTCGGGGGAGCACCGGGGAGCTGTTTTTT
CASSLGRGSTGELFF
>-|TRBV19|-|TRBJ1-1
TGTGCCAGTAGTATTTTACGAGCGAACACTGAAGCTTTCTTT
CASSILRANTEAFF
>TRBD1|TRBV10-3|-|TRBJ1-2
TGTGCCATCACAGGGGGTCAGGGCGGTGGCTACACCTTC
CAITGGQGGGYTF
>TRBD1|TRBV7-2|-|TRBJ1-5
TGTGCCAGCAGCTTAGTCCGGGACAGTTATCAGCCCCAGCATTTT
CASSLVRDSYQPQHF
>-|TRBV30|-|TRBJ2-4
TGTGCCTGGAGCCCCCTTACAGGGTTGGGAGACATTCAGTACTTC
CAWSPLTGLGDIQYF
>-|TRBV28|-|TRBJ1-6
TGTGCCAGCAGTTTAATCCTCCCAGATAATTCACCCCTCCACTTT
CASSLILPDNSPLHF
>TRBD2|TRBV12-5|-|TRBJ2-2
TGTGCTAGTGGCGGGGGGTACACCGGGGAGCTGTTTTTT
CASGGGYTGELFF
>TRBD2|TRBV6-1|-|TRBJ2-6
TGTGCCAGCAGTGACCCCGGGAGGGCTGGGGCCAACGTCCTGACTTTC
CASSDPGRAGANVLTF
>-|TRBV25-1|-|TRBJ2-1
TGTGCCAGCAGTGAATTCACAGGTACCTACAATGAGCAGTTCTTC
CASSEFTGTYNEQFF
>-|TRBV11-2|-|TRBJ1-2
TGTGCCAGCAGCTTAGATCGCCTTGAGGGTAGTCATGGTGGCTACACCTTC
CASSLDRLEGSHGGYTF
>TRBD1|TRBV19|-|TRBJ1-6
TGTGCCAGTAGTATTACCCATAGTGGGACAGGGGTCTCACCCCTCCACTTT
CASSITHSGTGVSPLHF
>TRBD1|TRBV9|-|TRBJ1-2
TGTGCCAGCAGCGGAACAGGGGGCAAAGGTGGCTACACCTTC
CASSGTGGKGGYTF
>TRBD1|TRBV10-2|-|TRBJ2-2
TGCGCCAGCAGACCCGGGACAGGGGCCGGGGAGCTGTTTTTT
CASRPGTGAGELFF
>-|TRBV2|-|TRBJ1-1
TGTGCCAGCCGCCGGGTCTCGAACACTGAAGCTTTCTTT
CASRRVSNTEAFF
>-|TRBV24-1|-|TRBJ2-5
TGTGCCACCTCCCAGGGGGAGACCCAGTACTTC
CATSQGETQYF
>-|TRBV3-1/TRBV3-2|-|TRBJ1-5
TGTGCCAGCAGCCCACGTACAGGGCACAATCAGCCCCAGCATTTT
CASSPRTGHNQPQHF
>TRBD2|TRBV24-1|-|TRBJ2-1
TGTGCCACCAGTGATACCAGCGGGGGGGCTTACAATGAGCAGTTCTTC
CATSDTSGGAYNEQFF
>-|TRBV6-5|-|TRBJ2-7
TGTGCCAGCACTGGCCAGGGGCCTACCTACGAGCAGTACTTC
CASTGQGPTYEQYF
>-|TRBV18|once|TRBJ2-1
TGTGCCAGCTCACCTGTATTCGGGGGAGGCAATGAGCAGTTCTTC
CASSPVFGGGNEQFF
>TRBD1|TRBV28|-|TRBJ1-3
TGTGCCAGCAGTTTATCCCCGGGACAGGGTTCCCGCTCTGGAAACACCATATATTTT
CASSLSPGQGSRSGNTIYF
>TRBD2|TRBV10-3|-|TRBJ2-7
TGTGCCATCAGTGCGGGAGGGGTAAGGAGCGAGCAGTACTTC
CAISAGGVRSEQYF
>-|TRBV6-5|once|TRBJ1-5
TGTGCCAGCAGTTATAATCCAGATAGCAATCAGCCCCAGCATTTT
CASSYNPDSNQPQHF
>-|TRBV7-9|-|TRBJ1-3
TGTGCCAGCAGCTTCGCAGTCACCTCTGGAAACACCATATATTTT
CASSFAVTSGNTIYF